Presented here are 3 T cell receptor beta chains from one specimen sequenced in a study of cytotoxic CD8 clonotypes in ibrutinib-treated CLL. Assay: immunoSEQ multiplex PCR; the TCRdb copy retains only in-frame clones and omits some. The table shows about 76,000 clones, with roughly 80% occurring only once. Sequenced material: PBMCs, taken after 24 months of ibrutinib treatment. All receptors come from a human donor with chronic lymphocytic leukemia.

The V gene is TRBV5-5, the J gene TRBJ2-2; TRBD1 agrees at 12 bases. CDR3 size: 17 residues. Germline CDR1 reads SGHKS; CDR2 reads YYEKEE (reference sequence). V dropped 0 bases and J dropped 6; count of bases not matched to a gene: 6. CDR3 sequence: CASSLAGTGGGAGELFF. The CDR3 DNA reads TGTGCCAGCAGCTTGGCTGGGACAGGGGGCGGTGCCGGGGAGCTGTTTTTT.

DNA for the CDR3: TGTGCCAGCAGCCAAAGTAGCGGGGGGGCCTACAATGAGCAGTTCTTC. Translated: CASSQSSGGAYNEQFF. V is TRBV4-2 and J is TRBJ2-1; 11 bases are shared with TRBD2. The V and J ends lost 2 bases and 2 bases, in that order; junction bases with no gene match: 2. The CDR3 loop spans 16 amino acids. The V gene's germline CDR1 is LGHNA and CDR2 YNFKEQ.

V is TRBV2 and J is TRBJ1-1, with TRBD1 matching over 7 bases. V was clipped by 6 bases and J by 7 bases; unmatched bases: 8. Germline V gene lookup returns CDR1 SNHLY and CDR2 FYNNEI. The CDR3 spans 13 residues. The CDR3 bases are TGTGCCAGCAGACCAGGGGGGTCTTTTGAAGCTTTCTTT. The encoded protein is CASRPGGSFEAFF. The whole variable domain, remainder taken from reference TRBV2 and TRBJ1-1, is EPEVTQTPSHQVTQMGQEVILRCVPISNHLYFYWYRQILGQKVEFLVSFYNNEISEKSEIFDDQFSVERPDGSNFTLKIRSTKLEDSAMYFCASRPGGSFEAFFGQGTRLTVV.